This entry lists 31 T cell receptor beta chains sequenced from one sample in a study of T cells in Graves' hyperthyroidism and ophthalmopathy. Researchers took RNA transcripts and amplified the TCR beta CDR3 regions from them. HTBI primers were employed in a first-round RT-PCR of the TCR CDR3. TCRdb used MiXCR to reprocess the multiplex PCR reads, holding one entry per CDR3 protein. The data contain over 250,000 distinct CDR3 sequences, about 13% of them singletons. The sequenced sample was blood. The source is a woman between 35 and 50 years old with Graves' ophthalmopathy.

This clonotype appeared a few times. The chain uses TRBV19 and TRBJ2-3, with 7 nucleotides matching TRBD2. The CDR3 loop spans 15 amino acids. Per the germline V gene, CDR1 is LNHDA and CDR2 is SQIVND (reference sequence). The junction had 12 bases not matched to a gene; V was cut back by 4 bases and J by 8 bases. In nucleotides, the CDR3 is TGTGCCAGTAGTAAGCCTAGAGCAATAGCGGGTACGCAGTATTTT. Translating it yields CASSKPRAIAGTQYF.

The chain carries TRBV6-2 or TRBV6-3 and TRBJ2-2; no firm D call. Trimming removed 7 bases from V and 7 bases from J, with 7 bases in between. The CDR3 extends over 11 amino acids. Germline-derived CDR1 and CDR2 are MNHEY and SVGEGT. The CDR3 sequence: CASKGFGELFF. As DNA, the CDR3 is TGTGCCAGCAAGGGATTCGGGGAGCTGTTTTTT.

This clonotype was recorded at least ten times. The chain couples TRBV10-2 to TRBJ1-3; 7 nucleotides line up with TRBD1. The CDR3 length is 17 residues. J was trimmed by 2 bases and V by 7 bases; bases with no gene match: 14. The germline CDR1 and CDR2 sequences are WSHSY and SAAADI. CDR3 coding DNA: TGCGCCAGCACCTTGACAGGGACTGGGGCTACTGGAAACACCATATATTTT. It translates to CASTLTGTGATGNTIYF.

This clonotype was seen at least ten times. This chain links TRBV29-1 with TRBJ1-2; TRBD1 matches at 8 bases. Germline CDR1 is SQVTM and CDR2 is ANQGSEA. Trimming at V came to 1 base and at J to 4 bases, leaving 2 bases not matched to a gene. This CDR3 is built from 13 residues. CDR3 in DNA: TGCAGCGTTGAAGGGGGACAGGTCTATGGCTACACCTTC. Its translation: CSVEGGQVYGYTF.

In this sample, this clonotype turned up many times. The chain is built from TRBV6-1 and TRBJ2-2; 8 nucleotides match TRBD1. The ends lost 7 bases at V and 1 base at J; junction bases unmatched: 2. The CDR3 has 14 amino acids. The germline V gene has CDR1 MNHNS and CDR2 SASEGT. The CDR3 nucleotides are TGTGCCAGCAAAGGACAGGGGAACACCGGGGAGCTGTTTTTT. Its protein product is CASKGQGNTGELFF.

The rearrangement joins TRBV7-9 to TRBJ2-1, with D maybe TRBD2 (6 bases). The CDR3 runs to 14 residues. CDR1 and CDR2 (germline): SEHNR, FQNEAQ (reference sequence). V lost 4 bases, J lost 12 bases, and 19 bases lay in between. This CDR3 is CASSSTQPSVGQFF. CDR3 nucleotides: TGTGCCAGCAGCTCCACCCAGCCTAGCGTTGGGCAGTTCTTC.

The CDR3 reads CASSQDGTSLNKNIQYF. The DNA for the CDR3 is TGTGCCAGCAGCCAAGACGGTACTTCTTTAAACAAAAACATTCAGTACTTC. The chain has TRBV3-1 and TRBJ2-4; D not certain. Per the germline V gene, CDR1 is LGHDT and CDR2 is YNNKEL (reference sequence). This CDR3 has 17 amino acids. Trimming shortened V by 0 bases and J by 3 bases, and 15 bases separated the two germline ends. Full variable domain (outside the CDR3, taken from reference TRBV3-1 and TRBJ2-4): DTAVSQTPKYLVTQMGNDKSIKCEQNLGHDTMYWYKQDSKKFLKIMFSYNNKELIINETVPNRFSPKSPDKAHLNLHINSLELGDSAVYFCASSQDGTSLNKNIQYFGAGTRLSVL.

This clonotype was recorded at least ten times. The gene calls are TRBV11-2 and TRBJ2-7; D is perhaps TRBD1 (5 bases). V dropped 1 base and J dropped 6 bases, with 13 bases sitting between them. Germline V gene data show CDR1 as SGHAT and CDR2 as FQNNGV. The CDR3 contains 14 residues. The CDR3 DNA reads TGTGCCAGCAGCTTAGCTCCCAGGGAAGGCGAGCAGTACTTC. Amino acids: CASSLAPREGEQYF.

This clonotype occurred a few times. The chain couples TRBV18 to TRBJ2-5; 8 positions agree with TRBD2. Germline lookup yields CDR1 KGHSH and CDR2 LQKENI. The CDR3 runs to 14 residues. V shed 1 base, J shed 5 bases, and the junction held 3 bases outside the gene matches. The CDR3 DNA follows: TGTGCCAGCTCACCACTAGCGGGGACTGAGACCCAGTACTTC. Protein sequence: CASSPLAGTETQYF.

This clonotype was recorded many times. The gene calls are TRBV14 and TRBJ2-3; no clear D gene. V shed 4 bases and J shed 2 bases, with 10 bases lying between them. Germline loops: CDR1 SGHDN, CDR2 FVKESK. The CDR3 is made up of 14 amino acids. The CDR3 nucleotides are TGTGCCAGCAGCCCTATTCCCTCCACAGATACGCAGTATTTT. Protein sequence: CASSPIPSTDTQYF.

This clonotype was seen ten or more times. The CDR3 DNA follows: TGCAGTGCTAGACAGTCTGCAGGGGGGCGCACCATATATTTT. Its translation: CSARQSAGGRTIYF. The chain couples TRBV20-1 to TRBJ1-3; the match to TRBD1 covers 7 bases. CDR1 DFQATT and CDR2 SNEGSKA come from the germline V gene (reference sequence). Trimming cost V 2 bases and J 9 bases; bases outside gene matches: 10. CDR3 length equals 14 residues.

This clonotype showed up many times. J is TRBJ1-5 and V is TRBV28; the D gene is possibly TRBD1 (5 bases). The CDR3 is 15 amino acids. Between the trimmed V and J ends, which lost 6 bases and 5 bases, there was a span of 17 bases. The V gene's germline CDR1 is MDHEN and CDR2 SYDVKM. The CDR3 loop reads CASRILGGAYQPQHF. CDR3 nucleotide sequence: TGTGCCAGCAGGATACTAGGCGGGGCCTATCAGCCCCAGCATTTT.

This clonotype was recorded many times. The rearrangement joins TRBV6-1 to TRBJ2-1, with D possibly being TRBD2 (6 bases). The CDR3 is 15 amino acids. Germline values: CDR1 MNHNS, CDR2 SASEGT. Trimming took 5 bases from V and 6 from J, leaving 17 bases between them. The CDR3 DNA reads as TGTGCCAGCAGTTGGGACTTAGCGGCGGTCAATGAGCAGTTCTTC. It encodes CASSWDLAAVNEQFF.

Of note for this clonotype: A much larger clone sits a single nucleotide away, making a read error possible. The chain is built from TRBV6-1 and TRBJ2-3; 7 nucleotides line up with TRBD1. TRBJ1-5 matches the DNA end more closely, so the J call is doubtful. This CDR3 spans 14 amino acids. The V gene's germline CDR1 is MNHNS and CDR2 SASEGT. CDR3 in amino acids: CASSSGQDTDTQHF. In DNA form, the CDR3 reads TGTGCCAGCAGCTCCGGACAGGACACAGATACGCAGCATTTT.

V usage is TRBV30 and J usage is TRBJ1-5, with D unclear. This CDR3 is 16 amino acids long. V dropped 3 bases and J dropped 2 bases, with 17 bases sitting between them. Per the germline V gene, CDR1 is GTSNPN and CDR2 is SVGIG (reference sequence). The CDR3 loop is CAWSAKNEGGNQPQHF. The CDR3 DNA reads TGTGCCTGGAGCGCCAAAAATGAGGGTGGCAATCAGCCCCAGCATTTT.

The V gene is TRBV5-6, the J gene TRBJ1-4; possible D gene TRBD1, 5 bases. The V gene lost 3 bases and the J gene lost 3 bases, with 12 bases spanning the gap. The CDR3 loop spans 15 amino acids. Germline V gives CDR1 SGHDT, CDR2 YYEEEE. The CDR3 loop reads CASSSYRLANEKLFF. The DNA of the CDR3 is TGTGCCAGCAGCTCTTACAGGTTGGCTAATGAAAAACTGTTTTTT.

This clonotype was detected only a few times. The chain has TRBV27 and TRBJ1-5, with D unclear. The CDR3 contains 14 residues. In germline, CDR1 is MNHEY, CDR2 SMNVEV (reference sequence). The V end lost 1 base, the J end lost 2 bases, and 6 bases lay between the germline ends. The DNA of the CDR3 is TGTGCCAGCAGTTTATTTATGGGCAATCAGCCCCAGCATTTT. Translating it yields CASSLFMGNQPQHF.

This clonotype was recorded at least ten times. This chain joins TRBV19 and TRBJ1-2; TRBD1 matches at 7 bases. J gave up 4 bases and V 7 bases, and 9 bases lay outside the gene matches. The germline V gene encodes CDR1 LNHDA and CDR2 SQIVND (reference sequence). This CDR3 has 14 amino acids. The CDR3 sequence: CASNPRGTSYGYTF. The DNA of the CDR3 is TGTGCCAGTAACCCCAGGGGGACCTCCTATGGCTACACCTTC.

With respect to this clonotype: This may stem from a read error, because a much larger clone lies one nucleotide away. Here the CDR3 reads CASSLGQYNEQYF. The CDR3, as DNA: TGTGCCAGCAGCTTAGGGCAGTACAATGAGCAGTACTTC. V gene TRBV11-2 combines with J gene TRBJ2-1; D ambiguous. The assigned J gene may be wrong: the sequence end matches TRBJ2-7 better. This CDR3 is 13 amino acids long. Germline loops: CDR1 SGHAT, CDR2 FQNNGV.

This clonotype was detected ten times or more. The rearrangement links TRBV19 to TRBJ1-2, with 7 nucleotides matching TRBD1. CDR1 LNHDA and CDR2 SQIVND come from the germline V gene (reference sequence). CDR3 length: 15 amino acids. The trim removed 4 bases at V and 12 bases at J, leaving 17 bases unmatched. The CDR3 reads CASSTTQGRSKADTF. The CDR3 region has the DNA TGTGCCAGTAGTACTACACAGGGGCGAAGTAAAGCGGACACCTTC. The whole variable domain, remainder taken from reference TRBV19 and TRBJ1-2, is DGGITQSPKYLFRKEGQNVTLSCEQNLNHDAMYWYRQDPGQGLRLIYYSQIVNDFQKGDIAEGYSVSREKKESFPLTVTSAQKNPTAFYLCASSTTQGRSKADTFGSGTRLTVV.

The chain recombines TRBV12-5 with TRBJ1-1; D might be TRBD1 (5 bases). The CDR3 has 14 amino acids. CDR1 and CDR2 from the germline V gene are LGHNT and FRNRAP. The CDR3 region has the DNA TGTGCCCTGTCGCCGGGACCGCCGAACACTGAAGCTTTCTTT. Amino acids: CALSPGPPNTEAFF.

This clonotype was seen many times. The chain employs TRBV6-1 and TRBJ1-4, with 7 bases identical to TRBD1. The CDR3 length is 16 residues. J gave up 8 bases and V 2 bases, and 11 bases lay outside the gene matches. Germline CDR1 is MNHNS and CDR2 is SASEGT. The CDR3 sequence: CASSEYKTGLGEKLFF. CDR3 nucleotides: TGTGCCAGCAGTGAATATAAGACAGGGCTAGGAGAAAAACTGTTTTTT.

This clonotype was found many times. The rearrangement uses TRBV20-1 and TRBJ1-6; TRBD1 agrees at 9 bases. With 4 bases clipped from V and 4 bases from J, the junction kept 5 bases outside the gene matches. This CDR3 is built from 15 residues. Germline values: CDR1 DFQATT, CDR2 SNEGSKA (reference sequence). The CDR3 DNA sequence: TGCAGTGCTAAACAGGGGGCCTTATATAATTCACCCCTCCACTTT. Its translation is CSAKQGALYNSPLHF.

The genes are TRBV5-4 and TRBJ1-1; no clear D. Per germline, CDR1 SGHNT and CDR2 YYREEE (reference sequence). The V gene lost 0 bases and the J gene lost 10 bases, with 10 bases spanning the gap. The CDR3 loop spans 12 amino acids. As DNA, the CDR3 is TGTGCCAGCAGCTTGGGGGAACTTGGAGCTTTCTTT. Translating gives CASSLGELGAFF.

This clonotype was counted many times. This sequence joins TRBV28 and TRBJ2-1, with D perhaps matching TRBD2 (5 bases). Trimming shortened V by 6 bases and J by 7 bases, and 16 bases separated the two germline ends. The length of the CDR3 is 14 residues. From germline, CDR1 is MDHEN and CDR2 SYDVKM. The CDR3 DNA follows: TGTGCCAGCAGCATTAACCGGGGAAGGAATGAGCAGTTCTTC. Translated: CASSINRGRNEQFF. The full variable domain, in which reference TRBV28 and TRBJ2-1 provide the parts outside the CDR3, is DVKVTQSSRYLVKRTGEKVFLECVQDMDHENMFWYRQDPGLGLRLIYFSYDVKMKEKGDIPEGYSVSREKKERFSLILESASTNQTSMYLCASSINRGRNEQFFGPGTRLTVL.

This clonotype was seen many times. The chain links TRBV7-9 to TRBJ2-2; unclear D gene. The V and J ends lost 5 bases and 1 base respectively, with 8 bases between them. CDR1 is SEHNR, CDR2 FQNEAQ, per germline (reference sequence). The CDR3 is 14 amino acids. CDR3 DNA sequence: TGTGCCAGCAGCAGACCTGGGAACACCGGGGAGCTGTTTTTT. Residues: CASSRPGNTGELFF.

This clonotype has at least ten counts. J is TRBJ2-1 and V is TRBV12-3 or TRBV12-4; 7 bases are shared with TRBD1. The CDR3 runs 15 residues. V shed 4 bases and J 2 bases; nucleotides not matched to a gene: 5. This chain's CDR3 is CASSSDRAAYNEQFF. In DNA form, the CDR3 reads TGTGCCAGCAGTTCTGACAGGGCTGCCTACAATGAGCAGTTCTTC.

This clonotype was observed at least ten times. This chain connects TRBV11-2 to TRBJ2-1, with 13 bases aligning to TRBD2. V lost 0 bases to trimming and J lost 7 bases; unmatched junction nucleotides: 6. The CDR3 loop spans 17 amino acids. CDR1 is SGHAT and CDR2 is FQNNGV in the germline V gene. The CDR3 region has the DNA TGTGCCAGCAGCTTAGATCTTGCGACTAGCGGGAGGAATGAGCAGTTCTTC. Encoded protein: CASSLDLATSGRNEQFF.

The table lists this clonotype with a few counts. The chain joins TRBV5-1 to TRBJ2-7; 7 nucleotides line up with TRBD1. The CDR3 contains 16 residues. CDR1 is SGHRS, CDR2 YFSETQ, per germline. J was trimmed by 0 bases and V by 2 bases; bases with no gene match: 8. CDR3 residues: CASSFLGQDSSYEQYF. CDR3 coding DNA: TGCGCCAGCAGCTTTCTCGGACAGGACAGCTCCTACGAGCAGTACTTC.

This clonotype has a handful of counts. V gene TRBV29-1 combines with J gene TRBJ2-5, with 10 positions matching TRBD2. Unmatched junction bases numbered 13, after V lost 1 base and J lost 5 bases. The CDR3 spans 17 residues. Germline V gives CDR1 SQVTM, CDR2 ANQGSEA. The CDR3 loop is CSVEGLGSGRARETQYF. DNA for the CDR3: TGCAGCGTTGAAGGGCTGGGCAGCGGGAGGGCACGGGAGACCCAGTACTTC.

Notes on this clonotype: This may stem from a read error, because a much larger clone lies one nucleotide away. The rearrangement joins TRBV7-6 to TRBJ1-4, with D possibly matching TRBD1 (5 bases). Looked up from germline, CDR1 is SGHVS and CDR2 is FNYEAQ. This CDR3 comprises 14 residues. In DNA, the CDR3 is TGTGCCAGCGGACAAGACAGCTTTAATGAAAAACTGTCTTTT. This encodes CASGQDSFNEKLSF.